The entry below gives a single TCR beta chain sequence along with its context. Its antigen is not identified. V shed 8 bases and J shed 3 bases, with 14 bases lying between them. CDR1 and CDR2 (germline): MNHNS, SASEGT. The CDR3 is made up of 13 amino acids. It was approximately 0.2 ug DNA, 28,000 or so T cell genomes, that sorted-subset replicate PCRs used. Sequencing was performed with immunoSEQ multiplex PCR; in TCRdb, only in-frame clones are kept and a portion is missing. The sample carries roughly 2.2 million clones, over 85% recorded once. This record comes from a study of shared clonotypes between healthy human individuals. Study observations and caveats: Shared clonotypes: about 4.6% naive CD4, about 3.3% naive CD8, around 2.2% memory CD4, over 0.3% memory CD8. Non-shared clonotypes were found to have lower generation probabilities than the clonotypes that were shared by all four of the sorted-subset donors.

V is TRBV6-1 and J is TRBJ2-7; the D gene is possibly TRBD2 (5 bases). The clonotype was recovered from a man between 18 and 29 years old in good health. Some clones in this sample may be carry-over from other donors' samples. The sample was naive CD4+ T cells from PBMCs. The subset is: CD45RA+ positively selected. This chain's CDR3 is CASRTLAGYEQYF. The CDR3 DNA sequence: TGTGCCAGCCGCACTCTCGCGGGCTACGAGCAGTACTTC.